The TCR beta chain described here comes from a study of T cell changes during pregnancy in multiple sclerosis. The CDR3 extends over 15 amino acids. The ends were cut back, 5 bases at V and 2 bases at J, with 13 bases in the middle. Germline V lookup: CDR1 LNHDA, CDR2 SQIVND (reference sequence). Generated by immunoSEQ multiplex PCR, the TCRdb table keeps only in-frame clones and is missing some. Of 90,000 or so clones in the sample, over 85% were seen once. The rearrangement uses TRBV19 and TRBJ1-3; possible D gene TRBD1, 6 bases. The source was peripheral blood, collected after pregnancy. This receptor was obtained from a female donor in good health, enrolled as a control in a pregnancy study. The CDR3, as DNA: TGTGCCAGTAGTCCAATACAGGGAACTGGAAACACCATATATTTT. Translating it yields CASSPIQGTGNTIYF.